The clone carrying this T cell receptor (beta chain) was recorded once. The CDR3 is 15 residues long. Per the germline V gene, CDR1 is SGDLS and CDR2 is YYNGEE. Trimming took 0 bases from V and 7 from J, leaving 11 bases between them. The table came from immunoSEQ multiplex PCR; TCRdb's copy has only in-frame clones and leaves some out. This table has roughly 100,000 clones, 70% to 90% appearing once. The sample belongs to a study of blood T cell repertoires in COVID-19. V is TRBV9 and J is TRBJ1-6; tentative D call: TRBD1 (5 bases). The sequence derives from a human donor in a cohort sampled during active COVID-19. What was sequenced was peripheral blood. The CDR3 region is CASSVATGRNSPLHF. The DNA for the CDR3 is TGTGCCAGCAGCGTAGCTACAGGTCGAAATTCACCCCTCCACTTT.